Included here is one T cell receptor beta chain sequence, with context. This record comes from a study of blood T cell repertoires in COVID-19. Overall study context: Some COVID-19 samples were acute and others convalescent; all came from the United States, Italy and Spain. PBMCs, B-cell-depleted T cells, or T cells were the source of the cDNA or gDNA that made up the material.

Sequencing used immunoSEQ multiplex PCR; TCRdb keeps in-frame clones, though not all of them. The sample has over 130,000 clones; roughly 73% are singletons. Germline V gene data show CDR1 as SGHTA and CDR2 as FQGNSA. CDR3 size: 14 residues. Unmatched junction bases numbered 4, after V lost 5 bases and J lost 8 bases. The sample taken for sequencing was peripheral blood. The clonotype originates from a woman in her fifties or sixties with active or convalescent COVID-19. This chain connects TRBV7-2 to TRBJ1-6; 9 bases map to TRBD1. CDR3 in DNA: TGTGCCAGCAGCCCCAGGACAGGGGATTCACCCCTCCACTTT. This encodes CASSPRTGDSPLHF.